The 5 T cell receptor beta chains below come from one sample, sequenced in a study of regulatory T cells in long-lasting Graves disease. Stated time point: newly diagnosed GD, antithyroid drugs for less than 3 months. Preparation of the TCR library used RNA extracted from PBMCs. Construction of the TCR beta libraries employed iRepertoire HTBI primers in conjunction with Arm-PCR of CDR3 regions. MiXCR, run by TCRdb on the multiplex PCR reads, gives a single entry per CDR3 protein. The sample holds 350,000 to 500,000 distinct CDR3 sequences; around 17% are singletons and the top ten take 23%. In addition, the sample was reused for a study of T cells in Graves' hyperthyroidism and ophthalmopathy.

The source was peripheral blood mononuclear cells (PBMCs), collected at new diagnosis, from a patient treated with antithyroid drugs. These receptors were collected from a young woman with Graves disease.

This clonotype was picked up a small number of times. This chain links TRBV6-4 with TRBJ1-2; tentative D call: TRBD1 (6 bases). Looked up from germline, CDR1 is MRHNA and CDR2 is SNTAGT. The germline V and J ends were trimmed by 3 bases and 9 bases, with 14 bases remaining between them. The CDR3 loop spans 13 amino acids. CDR3 DNA sequence: TGTGCCAGCAGTGAGGGTGCAGGGGCGAGCTACACCTTC. The encoded protein is CASSEGAGASYTF.

This clonotype was observed a few times. The chain has TRBV10-3 and TRBJ2-1; D is perhaps TRBD1 (5 bases). The germline V gene has CDR1 ENHRY and CDR2 SYGVKD. The CDR3 is made up of 13 amino acids. V was pared by 1 base and J by 5 bases, with 6 bases between. CDR3 region: CAISELTDNEQFF. CDR3 DNA sequence: TGTGCCATCAGTGAGTTGACAGACAATGAGCAGTTCTTC.

In this sample, this clonotype turned up many times. The genes are TRBV28 and TRBJ2-4; 8 bases are shared with TRBD1. V dropped 2 bases and J dropped 7; count of bases not matched to a gene: 7. Looked up from germline, CDR1 is MDHEN and CDR2 is SYDVKM. The length of the CDR3 is 15 residues. The CDR3 is CASSLPRTGMNIQYF. In DNA form, the CDR3 reads TGTGCCAGCAGTTTACCCCGGACAGGGATGAACATTCAGTACTTC.

This clonotype was recorded a few times. The chain uses TRBV2 and TRBJ2-1; 8 bases are a match to TRBD2. The CDR3 spans 17 residues. V lost 6 bases to trimming and J lost 9 bases; unmatched junction nucleotides: 19. Germline CDR1 is SNHLY and CDR2 is FYNNEI. CDR3 DNA sequence: TGTGCCAGCAGCGAGTTCACGGGAGGGAGGGCCCGGGGTGAGCAGTTCTTC. Its translation: CASSEFTGGRARGEQFF.

The chain has TRBV5-1 and TRBJ2-1, with 8 bases matching TRBD1. The V segment lost 0 bases and the J segment 3 bases; nucleotides outside the gene matches: 5. CDR3 length: 16 amino acids. Germline CDR1 and CDR2: SGHRS and YFSETQ. DNA for the CDR3: TGCGCCAGCAGCTTGGCCTGGGGACAGGTCTACAATGAGCAGTTCTTC. This sequence encodes CASSLAWGQVYNEQFF.